This T cell receptor beta chain was profiled in a study of T cell changes during pregnancy in multiple sclerosis. The data were produced by immunoSEQ multiplex PCR, yet TCRdb's version contains in-frame clones alone and is incomplete. Of tens of thousands of clones in the sample, about 91% are singletons; the top ten hold around 0.8%. V gave up 2 bases and J gave up 4 bases, with 15 bases separating them. The CDR3 is made up of 16 amino acids. CDR1 and CDR2 from the germline V gene are SGHNT and YYREEE (reference sequence). The J gene is TRBJ1-4, the V gene TRBV5-4, with D possibly matching TRBD1 (6 bases). This clonotype was sampled from a female donor with multiple sclerosis, enrolled in a pregnancy study. The specimen was CD4+ T cells from peripheral blood mononuclear cells, collected in the first trimester of pregnancy. This chain's CDR3 is CASSLGGWGRNEKLFF. The CDR3 DNA is TGTGCCAGCAGCTTAGGGGGTTGGGGTCGTAATGAAAAACTGTTTTTT.